The present TCR beta chain was sequenced within a study of T cells in localized non-small cell lung cancer. The CDR3 contains 16 residues. From germline, CDR1 is LGHNA and CDR2 YNFKEQ. V trimming: 0 bases; J trimming: 4 bases; junction bases outside the gene matches: 4. This clone was seen a few times. The antigen is unknown. The table came from immunoSEQ multiplex PCR; TCRdb's copy has only in-frame clones and leaves some out. The table shows under 70,000 clones, with 70% to 90% occurring only once. Study-wide findings and caveats: Sequencing, confined to only one tumor region, leaves heterogeneity possible. In the blood, greater T cell density corresponded to longer overall survival. Appearance in adjacent lung was seen for a median 57 of the top 100 tumor clones. The study found T cell clonality highest in uninvolved adjacent lung, above tumor.

The sequence came from a woman aged 35 to 70 with stage I lung adenocarcinoma. Here the sequenced sample was peripheral blood, taken before any cancer treatment. The chain links TRBV4-2 to TRBJ1-5; 9 nucleotides agree with TRBD1. The CDR3 here is CASSQDLGQGNQPQHF. The CDR3 coding sequence is TGTGCCAGCAGCCAAGATCTCGGACAGGGGAATCAGCCCCAGCATTTT.